Listed below are T cell receptor beta chains from one sample, sequenced in a study of technical replicates of blood from a few donors. Produced via immunoSEQ multiplex PCR; TCRdb's table is partial and in-frame only. The sample carries 65,000 to 70,000 clones, approximately 88% recorded once. Sequencing input: PBMCs. Receptors were obtained from a human donor in good health. Some clones in this sample may be carry-over from other donors' samples. Each CDR3 is given with its conserved first and last residue. The order of the fields is clone size, J gene, V gene, D gene, CDR3 DNA, CDR3 protein. The D gene is left open where the match is weak. Clone size is stated in some rows and not others, as once, few, many or a class when expanded.

- | TRBJ2-3 | TRBV7-3 | - | TGTGCCAGCAGCAAGGGGGTCTTCACAGATACGCAGTATTTT | CASSKGVFTDTQYF
- | TRBJ2-7 | TRBV6-5 | - | TGTGCCAGCAGTTACTCGAGTGGGCTCGGATCCTACGAGCAGTACTTC | CASSYSSGLGSYEQYF
- | TRBJ2-1 | TRBV29-1 | - | TGCAGCGTTGGAGACCTCAGCTCCTACAATGAGCAGTTCTTC | CSVGDLSSYNEQFF
- | TRBJ2-7 | TRBV7-9 | - | TGTGCCAGCAGCCCCGCCAGTGGCTCCTACGAGCAGTACTTC | CASSPASGSYEQYF
- | TRBJ2-7 | TRBV19 | TRBD2 | TGTGCCAGTAGTATCCTAGCGGGAGGGTCAGGAGGAGATGAGCAGTACTTC | CASSILAGGSGGDEQYF
- | TRBJ2-2 | TRBV5-6 | - | TGTGCCAGCAGCTTGGTAGTGGGAGTGTCGGTCGGGGAGCTGTTTTTT | CASSLVVGVSVGELFF
- | TRBJ1-3 | TRBV18 | - | TGTGCCAGCTCACCACCATCGGGTAGAGACACCATATATTTT | CASSPPSGRDTIYF
- | TRBJ1-4 | TRBV7-9 | TRBD1 | TGTGCCAGCAGCCGGGGACAGGGGGATGGTGAAAAACTGTTTTTT | CASSRGQGDGEKLFF
- | TRBJ2-3 | TRBV7-3 | - | TGTGCCAGCAGCTTAAGAATGTCGGGGGATACGCAGTATTTT | CASSLRMSGDTQYF
- | TRBJ1-5 | TRBV4-1 | TRBD1 | TGCGCCAGCAGCCAAGATGTTAGGCCAGGGGGTGATCAGCCCCAGCATTTT | CASSQDVRPGGDQPQHF
- | TRBJ1-6 | TRBV28 | TRBD1 | TGTGCCAGCAGTCTACATTCGGGACAGGGTCATTCACCCCTCCACTTT | CASSLHSGQGHSPLHF
- | TRBJ2-1 | TRBV5-6 | TRBD2 | TGTGCCAGCAGCTTGGGAGCGGGGCACAATGAGCAGTTCTTC | CASSLGAGHNEQFF
- | TRBJ2-7 | TRBV19 | TRBD2 | TGTGCCAGTAGTATAGTGGCTAGCGGTGACGAGCAGTACTTC | CASSIVASGDEQYF
once | TRBJ1-1 | TRBV19 | TRBD1 | TGTGCCAGTAGTACACGGACAGGGCGTGGGGACACTGAAGCTTTCTTT | CASSTRTGRGDTEAFF
once | TRBJ1-5 | TRBV7-2 | - | TGTGCCAGCAGCTCAGGACAGTTACATCAGCCCCAGCATTTT | CASSSGQLHQPQHF
- | TRBJ2-7 | TRBV13 | - | TGTGCCAGCAGCTTAAGACAGGACGAGCAGTACTTC | CASSLRQDEQYF
once | TRBJ1-1 | TRBV7-2 | - | TGTGCCAGCAGCTTAGAAGCCCGGGGAGTAGCTTTCTTT | CASSLEARGVAFF
- | TRBJ1-1 | TRBV6-1 | - | TGTGCCGGGGAGGGGTACACTGAAGCTTTCTTT | CAGEGYTEAFF
once | TRBJ2-1 | TRBV25-1 | TRBD2 | TGTGCCAGCAGAACGAGCGGGAGGGGTCTGGGGAATGAGCAGTTCTTC | CASRTSGRGLGNEQFF
- | TRBJ2-1 | TRBV7-6 | TRBD2 | TGTGCCAGCAGCTTAGGGGGCGGGGGGGCGCGGAATGAGCAGTTCTTC | CASSLGGGGARNEQFF
- | TRBJ1-6 | TRBV4-3 | - | TGCGCCAGCAGCCAAGGCAGGGGAAACTCCTATAATTCACCCCTCCACTTT | CASSQGRGNSYNSPLHF
- | TRBJ2-2 | TRBV7-2 | - | TGTGCCAGCAACACTCGACCGGGGAGGGGGGACACCGGGGAGCTGTTTTTT | CASNTRPGRGDTGELFF